Shown below are 8 T cell receptor beta chains from a single sample sequenced in a study of cytomegalovirus exposure and HLA in healthy donors. 13 Jbeta primers and 60 Vbeta primers were used for the PCR. Repertoires were generated with immunoSEQ multiplex PCR, while TCRdb's copy carries only in-frame clones and drops some. This sample has about 90,000 clones, with approximately 84% found just once. Sequencing was carried out using PBMCs. The receptors shown here come from a man younger than 30 in good health and CMV-seronegative.

The chain has TRBV28 and TRBJ1-1; D not certain. V lost 2 bases to trimming and J lost 4 bases, with 14 bases between them. Germline V CDR1 and CDR2: MDHEN, SYDVKM. CDR3 length: 15 amino acids. CDR3 residues: CASSLPPGVSTEAFF. CDR3 coding DNA: TGTGCCAGCAGTTTACCTCCCGGGGTGAGCACTGAAGCTTTCTTT.

The gene calls are TRBV7-9 and TRBJ2-4; D may be TRBD1 (5 bases). Deletions cut 7 bases from V and 5 bases from J, with 12 bases between. Germline CDR1 and CDR2: SEHNR and FQNEAQ (reference sequence). The CDR3 totals 13 residues. This CDR3 reads CASTQARENIQYF. The CDR3 DNA follows: TGTGCCAGCACCCAGGCCAGGGAAAACATTCAGTACTTC.

The chain recombines TRBV11-3 with TRBJ1-1, with 7 nucleotides matching TRBD1. Germline-derived CDR1 and CDR2 are SGHNT and YENEEA. The V and J ends lost 7 bases and 3 bases, in that order; junction bases with no gene match: 11. CDR3 length: 15 residues. The CDR3 loop is CASKDREYVYTEAFF. CDR3 DNA: TGTGCCAGCAAAGACAGGGAGTATGTCTACACTGAAGCTTTCTTT.

The V call is TRBV30, the J call TRBJ2-7; D gene ambiguous. This CDR3 has 14 amino acids. Germline CDR1 and CDR2: GTSNPN and SVGIG (reference sequence). Trimming cost V 2 bases and J 4 bases, with 15 bases left between them. The CDR3, as DNA: TGTGCCTGGAGTAACGCCCCCTCAGTTTACGAGCAGTACTTC. Its protein product is CAWSNAPSVYEQYF.

The chain joins TRBV5-4 to TRBJ2-7; 11 bases match TRBD1. The CDR3 runs to 14 residues. The V segment lost 4 bases and the J segment 6 bases; nucleotides outside the gene matches: 6. CDR1 and CDR2 from the germline V gene are SGHNT and YYREEE (reference sequence). Here the CDR3 reads CASSPGTGGTEQYF. The CDR3 nucleotides read TGTGCCAGCAGCCCCGGGACAGGGGGTACCGAGCAGTACTTC.

J is TRBJ1-1 and V is TRBV7-2; D is possibly TRBD1 (6 bases). CDR3 size: 13 residues. Germline-derived CDR1 and CDR2 are SGHTA and FQGNSA. Trimming took off 2 bases at V and 5 bases at J, with 9 bases between the two ends. The CDR3 DNA reads as TGTGCCAGCAGCTTAAGGGGGGGGACTGAAGCTTTCTTT. This codes for CASSLRGGTEAFF.

The V and J genes are TRBV19 and TRBJ2-1; unclear D gene. The CDR3 is 18 amino acids. The germline V gene encodes CDR1 LNHDA and CDR2 SQIVND (reference sequence). Between the trimmed V and J ends, which lost 5 bases and 0 bases, there was a span of 20 bases. The CDR3 reads CASSWVWAGLSSYNEQFF. The CDR3 DNA reads as TGTGCCAGTAGTTGGGTCTGGGCCGGTCTAAGCTCCTACAATGAGCAGTTCTTC.

The genes are TRBV6-6 and TRBJ2-1; the D gene is possibly TRBD1 (6 bases). This CDR3 is built from 15 residues. CDR1 MNHNY and CDR2 SVGAGI come from the germline V gene (reference sequence). Between the trimmed V and J ends, which lost 7 bases and 0 bases, there was a span of 13 bases. CDR3 DNA sequence: TGTGCCAGCAAGACCAGGGGTTCCTCCTACAATGAGCAGTTCTTC. Translated: CASKTRGSSYNEQFF.